This TCR beta chain was captured in a study of blood T cell repertoires in COVID-19. Overall study: The United States, Italy and Spain were the sources of the acute and convalescent COVID-19 samples. PBMCs, B-cell-depleted T cells, or T cells were the source of the cDNA or gDNA that made up the material.

This CDR3 contains 14 residues. CDR1 is MDHEN, CDR2 SYDVKM, per germline. The V gene end was trimmed by 6 bases and the J gene end by 3 bases; junction bases not matched to a gene: 7. Original data processing: The authors estimated nucleated cell counts from reference gene primer amplification. Some clones are missing from TCRdb's copy, which holds only in-frame ones; the method was immunoSEQ multiplex PCR. The V and J calls and clone size were taken over from that table, and D and trimming were inferred from the DNA. The sample includes roughly 80,000 clones, about four fifths of them seen just once.

The sample consisted of peripheral blood. This TCR was recovered from a woman aged 60-75 years with acute or convalescent COVID-19. This chain uses TRBV28 with TRBJ2-5, with TRBD2 matching 7 bases. CDR3 sequence (DNA): TGTGCCAGCAGCGATTTCGGGGGGAAAGAGACCCAGTACTTC. Its translation is CASSDFGGKETQYF.